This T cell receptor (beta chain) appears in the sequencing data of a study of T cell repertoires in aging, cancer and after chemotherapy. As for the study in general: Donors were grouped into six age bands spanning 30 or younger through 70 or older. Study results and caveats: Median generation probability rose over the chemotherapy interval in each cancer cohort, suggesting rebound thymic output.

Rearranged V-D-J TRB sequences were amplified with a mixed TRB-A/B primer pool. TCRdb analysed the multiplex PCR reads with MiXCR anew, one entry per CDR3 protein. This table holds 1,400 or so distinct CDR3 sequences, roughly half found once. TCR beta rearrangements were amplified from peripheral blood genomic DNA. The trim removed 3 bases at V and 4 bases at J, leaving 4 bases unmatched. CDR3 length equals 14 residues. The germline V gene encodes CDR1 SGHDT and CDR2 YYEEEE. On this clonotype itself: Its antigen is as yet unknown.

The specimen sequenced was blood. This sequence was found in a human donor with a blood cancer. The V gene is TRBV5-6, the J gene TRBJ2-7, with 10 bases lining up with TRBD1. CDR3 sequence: CASSSGTGEYEQYF. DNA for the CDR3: TGTGCCAGCAGCTCGGGGACAGGGGAGTACGAGCAGTACTTC.